Below are 16 T cell receptor beta chains sequenced from a single sample in a study of shared clonotypes between healthy human individuals. The assay was immunoSEQ multiplex PCR, and TCRdb's table has in-frame clones only and misses some. The table shows around 2.5 million clones, with 80% to 95% occurring only once. Sequencing was performed on naive CD4+ T cells from PBMCs. The subset was: CD45RA+ positively selected. These TCRs come from a man in his late teens or twenties in good health. Some clones in this sample may be carry-over from other donors' samples.

This chain links TRBV6-1 with TRBJ2-5, with D possibly TRBD1 on 5 matching bases. Germline lookup yields CDR1 MNHNS and CDR2 SASEGT. Trimming took off 3 bases at V and 2 bases at J, with 13 bases between the two ends. The CDR3 has 15 amino acids. The CDR3 sequence: CASSDREGVQETQYF. CDR3 DNA: TGTGCCAGCAGTGACAGGGAAGGGGTTCAAGAGACCCAGTACTTC.

The V gene is TRBV7-2, the J gene TRBJ2-5, with TRBD1 identical over 8 bases. V shed 4 bases, J shed 4 bases, and the junction held 2 bases outside the gene matches. The CDR3 runs to 13 residues. Per germline, CDR1 SGHTA and CDR2 FQGNSA. The CDR3 bases are TGTGCCAGCAGCTCCGGACAGGGAGAGACCCAGTACTTC. Its protein product is CASSSGQGETQYF.

The chain recombines TRBV4-1 with TRBJ1-5; 8 bases line up with TRBD1. This CDR3 is 15 amino acids long. V shed 2 bases and J 6 bases; nucleotides not matched to a gene: 6. Germline V gene sequence: CDR1 MGHRA, CDR2 YSYEKL. The CDR3 here is CASSQLTGALQPQHF. As DNA, the CDR3 is TGCGCCAGCAGCCAATTGACAGGGGCCCTTCAGCCCCAGCATTTT.

This chain joins TRBV25-1 and TRBJ2-7, with 9 bases that match TRBD2. With V trimmed by 3 bases and J by 3 bases, 9 bases remained unmatched. The CDR3 spans 16 residues. Looked up from germline, CDR1 is MGHDK and CDR2 is SYGVNS. In DNA, the CDR3 is TGTGCCAGCAGTGATCAGGTTGCTAGCGGGAACTACGAGCAGTACTTC. Translated, it gives CASSDQVASGNYEQYF.

The gene calls are TRBV6-1 and TRBJ1-1, with D maybe TRBD1 (6 bases). Trimming stripped 1 base from V and 0 bases from J, with 15 bases between. This CDR3 is 17 amino acids long. Germline CDR1 is MNHNS and CDR2 is SASEGT. CDR3 sequence: CASSEGQPGVLNTEAFF. CDR3 sequence (DNA): TGTGCCAGCAGTGAAGGGCAGCCAGGGGTATTGAACACTGAAGCTTTCTTT.

V and J are TRBV4-3 and TRBJ2-7, with D hard to call. Germline CDR1 is LGHNA and CDR2 is YSLEER. The CDR3 is 13 residues long. V lost 4 bases to trimming and J lost 7 bases, with 14 bases between them. The chain's CDR3 is CASSPGPGLEQYF. The CDR3 DNA reads as TGCGCCAGCAGCCCAGGTCCGGGTTTAGAGCAGTACTTC.

On this clone itself: One end of the junction fails to match germline, which may point to a read error. CDR3 DNA: TGTGCCAGCACCTTAGGACTAGTAGGCACAGATACGCAGTATTTT. Translated, it gives CASTLGLVGTDTQYF. The chain recombines TRBV7-2 with TRBJ2-3; 7 bases are a match to TRBD2. The CDR3 consists of 15 residues. Per germline, CDR1 SGHTA and CDR2 FQGNSA.

The chain joins TRBV2 to TRBJ2-5; D may be TRBD1 (5 bases). The J call is in doubt because the DNA end fits TRBJ2-7 better. The CDR3 length is 14 residues. The germline V gene has CDR1 SNHLY and CDR2 FYNNEI. CDR3 region: CASSEQGRDYEQYF. In DNA form, the CDR3 reads TGTGCCAGCAGTGAACAGGGCAGGGACTACGAGCAGTACTTC.

The chain joins TRBV5-1 to TRBJ2-5; no firm D call. V was pared by 5 bases and J by 5 bases, with 10 bases between. The CDR3 runs to 12 residues. Germline V gives CDR1 SGHRS, CDR2 YFSETQ. Here the CDR3 DNA reads TGCGCCAGCAGTGAAGGTTTTGAGACCCAGTACTTC. Translating it yields CASSEGFETQYF.

This clone was recorded only once. The chain is built from TRBV6-1 and TRBJ2-1; D remains unclear. The ends were cut back, 0 bases at V and 15 bases at J, with 21 bases in the middle. CDR3 length equals 15 residues. Germline CDR1 MNHNS, CDR2 SASEGT. CDR3 sequence reads: CASSEALEPDQVPFF. The CDR3 region has the DNA TGTGCCAGCAGTGAAGCGCTTGAGCCGGACCAAGTTCCGTTCTTC.

This clone is a singleton in its sample. V and J are TRBV18 and TRBJ1-1; a weak D match, TRBD1 (5 bases). The CDR3 sequence is 14 residues long. Trimming cost V 3 bases and J 1 base, with 9 bases left between them. Per germline, CDR1 KGHSH and CDR2 LQKENI. CDR3 nucleotide sequence: TGTGCCAGCTCACCGGGACCCACGAACACTGAAGCTTTCTTT. It specifies CASSPGPTNTEAFF.

The chain has TRBV6-1 and TRBJ2-2; 8 bases line up with TRBD1. The CDR3 length is 16 residues. Trimming cost V 0 bases and J 6 bases; bases outside gene matches: 6. Germline CDR1 is MNHNS and CDR2 is SASEGT. CDR3 sequence (DNA): TGTGCCAGCAGTGAAGCGCGGGACAGGAGGGCCGGGGAGCTGTTTTTT. This codes for CASSEARDRRAGELFF.

The J gene is TRBJ1-1, the V gene TRBV5-6; D ambiguous. Looked up from germline, CDR1 is SGHDT and CDR2 is YYEEEE. Deletions cut 6 bases from V and 0 bases from J, with 12 bases between. CDR3 length: 14 amino acids. The CDR3: CASIRMGVNTEAFF. The CDR3 DNA reads TGTGCCAGCATCAGAATGGGAGTGAACACTGAAGCTTTCTTT.

The J gene is TRBJ2-5, the V gene TRBV21-1; the table assigns TRBD2, which was not confirmed against the DNA. TRBV21-1 is shown as a pseudogene. The CDR3 totals 22 residues. The CDR3 region is CASSKSGHPIRLAGGPEETQYF. CDR3 coding DNA: TGTGCCAGCAGCAAATCGGGGCACCCGATTAGACTAGCGGGAGGGCCGGAGGAGACCCAGTACTTC.

The rearrangement links TRBV7-9 to TRBJ1-1, with no clear D. The CDR3 spans 14 residues. Germline-derived CDR1 and CDR2 are SEHNR and FQNEAQ (reference sequence). Trimming shortened V by 5 bases and J by 1 base, and 11 bases separated the two germline ends. The CDR3 DNA reads TGTGCCAGCAGCCCCCTCGGGGAGAACACTGAAGCTTTCTTT. Protein sequence: CASSPLGENTEAFF.

This clone was seen only a few times. Other DNA sequences of this sample code for an identical CDR3. V and J are TRBV28 and TRBJ1-4; possible D gene TRBD1, 5 bases. Germline V gene lookup returns CDR1 MDHEN and CDR2 SYDVKM. Trimming removed 2 bases at V and 7 bases at J, with 11 bases between. The CDR3 runs to 14 residues. CDR3 nucleotides: TGTGCCAGCAGTTTAGGCCAGGGAGGTGAAAAACTGTTTTTT. Amino acids: CASSLGQGGEKLFF.